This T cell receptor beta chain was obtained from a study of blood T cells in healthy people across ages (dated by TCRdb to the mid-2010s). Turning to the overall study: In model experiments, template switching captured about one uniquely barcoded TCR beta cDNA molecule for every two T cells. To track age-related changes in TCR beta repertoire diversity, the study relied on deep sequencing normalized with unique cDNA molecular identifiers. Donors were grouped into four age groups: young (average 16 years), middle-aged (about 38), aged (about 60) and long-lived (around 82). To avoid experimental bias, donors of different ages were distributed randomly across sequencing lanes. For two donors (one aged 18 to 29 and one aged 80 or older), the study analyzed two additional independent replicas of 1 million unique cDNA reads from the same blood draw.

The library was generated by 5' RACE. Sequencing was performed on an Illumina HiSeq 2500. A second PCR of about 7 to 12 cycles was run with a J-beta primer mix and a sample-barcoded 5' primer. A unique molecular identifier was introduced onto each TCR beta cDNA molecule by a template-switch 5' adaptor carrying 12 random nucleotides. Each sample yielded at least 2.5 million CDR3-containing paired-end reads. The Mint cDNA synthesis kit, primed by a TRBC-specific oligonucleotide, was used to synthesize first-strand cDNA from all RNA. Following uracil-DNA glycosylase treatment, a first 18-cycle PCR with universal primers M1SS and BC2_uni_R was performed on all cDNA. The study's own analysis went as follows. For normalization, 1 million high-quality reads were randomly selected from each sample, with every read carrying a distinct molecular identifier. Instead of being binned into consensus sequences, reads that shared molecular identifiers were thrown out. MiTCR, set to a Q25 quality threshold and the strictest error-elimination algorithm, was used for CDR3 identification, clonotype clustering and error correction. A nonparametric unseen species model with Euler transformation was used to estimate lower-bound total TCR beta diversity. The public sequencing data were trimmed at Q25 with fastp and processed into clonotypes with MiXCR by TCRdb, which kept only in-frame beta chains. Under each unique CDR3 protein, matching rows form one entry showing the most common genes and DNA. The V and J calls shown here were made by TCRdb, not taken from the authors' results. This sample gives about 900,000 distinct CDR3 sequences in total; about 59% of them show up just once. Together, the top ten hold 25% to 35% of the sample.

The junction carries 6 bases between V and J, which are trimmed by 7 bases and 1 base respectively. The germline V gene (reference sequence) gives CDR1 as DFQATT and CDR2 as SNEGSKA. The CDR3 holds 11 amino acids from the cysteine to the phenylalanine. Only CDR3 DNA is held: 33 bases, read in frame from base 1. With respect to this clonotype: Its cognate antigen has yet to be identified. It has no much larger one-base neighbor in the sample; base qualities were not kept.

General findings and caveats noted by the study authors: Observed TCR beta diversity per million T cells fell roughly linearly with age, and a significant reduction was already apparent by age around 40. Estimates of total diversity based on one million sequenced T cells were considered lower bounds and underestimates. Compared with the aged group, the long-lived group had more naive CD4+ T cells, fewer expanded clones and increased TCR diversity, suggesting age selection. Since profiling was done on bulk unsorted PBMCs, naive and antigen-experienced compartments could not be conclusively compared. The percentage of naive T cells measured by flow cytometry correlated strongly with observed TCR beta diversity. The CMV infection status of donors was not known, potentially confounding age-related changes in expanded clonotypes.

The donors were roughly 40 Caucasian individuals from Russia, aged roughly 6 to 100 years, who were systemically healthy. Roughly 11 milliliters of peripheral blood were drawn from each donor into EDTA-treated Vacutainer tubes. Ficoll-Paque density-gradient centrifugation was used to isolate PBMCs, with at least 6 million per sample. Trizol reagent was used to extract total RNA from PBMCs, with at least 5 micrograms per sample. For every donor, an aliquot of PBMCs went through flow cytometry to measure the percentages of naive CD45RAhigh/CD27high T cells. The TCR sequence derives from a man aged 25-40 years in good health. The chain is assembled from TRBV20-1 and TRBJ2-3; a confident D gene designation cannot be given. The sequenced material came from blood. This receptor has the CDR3 CSELGTDTQYF. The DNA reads TGCAGTGAGCTGGGCACAGATACGCAGTATTTT.